Each of the 24 T cell receptor beta chains below was sequenced from the same sample in a study of cytomegalovirus exposure and HLA in healthy donors. The PCR ran on 60 Vbeta and 13 Jbeta primers. Profiling relied on immunoSEQ multiplex PCR, and the TCRdb table lists in-frame clones only, not all of them. The table includes fewer than 150,000 clones, 73% detected once. The sample taken for sequencing was PBMCs. Source of these receptors: a human donor in good health.

The chain combines TRBV2 with TRBJ1-1, with 8 bases matching TRBD1. Germline V CDR1 and CDR2: SNHLY, FYNNEI. The CDR3 totals 15 residues. V dropped 5 bases and J dropped 1; count of bases not matched to a gene: 6. The chain's CDR3 is CASSHTGGTNTEAFF. CDR3 coding DNA: TGTGCCAGCAGTCATACAGGGGGGACGAACACTGAAGCTTTCTTT.

The chain couples TRBV11-2 to TRBJ2-2; 11 nucleotides match TRBD1. CDR1 and CDR2 (germline): SGHAT, FQNNGV. After removal of 4 bases from V and 6 bases from J, the junction contained 4 bases not matched to a gene. This CDR3 comprises 15 residues. This chain's CDR3 is CASSSPGQGAGELFF. CDR3 DNA: TGTGCCAGCAGCTCACCGGGACAGGGGGCCGGGGAGCTGTTTTTT.

This chain connects TRBV7-6 to TRBJ2-3, with D possibly being TRBD1 (6 bases). Germline CDR1 reads SGHVS; CDR2 reads FNYEAQ. V gave up 3 bases and J gave up 5 bases, with 12 bases separating them. The CDR3 spans 14 residues. The CDR3 loop reads CASSLGHTGDTQYF. CDR3 sequence (DNA): TGTGCCAGCAGCTTGGGACATACAGGAGATACGCAGTATTTT.

The chain uses TRBV5-4 and TRBJ2-5; TRBD2 aligns across 10 bases. V lost 2 bases, J lost 4 bases, and 8 bases stayed unmatched. This CDR3 spans 16 amino acids. Germline CDR1 is SGHNT and CDR2 is YYREEE (reference sequence). CDR3: CASSFKRGGGGETQYF. The CDR3 bases are TGTGCCAGCAGCTTTAAGCGGGGGGGTGGAGGAGAGACCCAGTACTTC.

The gene calls are TRBV5-1 and TRBJ1-1, with TRBD1 identical over 9 bases. The germline V gene has CDR1 SGHRS and CDR2 YFSETQ. The V segment lost 4 bases and the J segment 8 bases; nucleotides outside the gene matches: 12. This CDR3 has 15 amino acids. The CDR3 is CASSLTGTGLKEAFF. The CDR3 bases are TGCGCCAGCAGCCTGACCGGGACAGGGTTAAAAGAAGCTTTCTTT.

The rearrangement links TRBV29-1 to TRBJ1-2; possible D gene TRBD1, 6 bases. Trimming shortened V by 0 bases and J by 4 bases, and 18 bases separated the two germline ends. CDR1 is SQVTM, CDR2 ANQGSEA, per germline. The CDR3 runs to 16 residues. CDR3 sequence reads: CSVEDPAGAGVYGYTF. CDR3 nucleotide sequence: TGCAGCGTTGAAGATCCCGCAGGGGCTGGGGTCTATGGCTACACCTTC.

This clone was observed a handful of times. The chain carries TRBV11-2 and TRBJ1-6; 7 bases fit TRBD1. V shed 1 base, J shed 5 bases, and the junction held 5 bases outside the gene matches. CDR3 length equals 16 residues. Germline-derived CDR1 and CDR2 are SGHAT and FQNNGV. The CDR3 nucleotides read TGTGCCAGCAGCTTAGCCCCGCAGGGGGATAATTCACCCCTCCACTTT. Amino acids: CASSLAPQGDNSPLHF. The full variable domain, its missing parts supplied by reference TRBV11-2 and TRBJ1-6, is EAGVAQSPRYKIIEKRQSVAFWCNPISGHATLYWYQQILGQGPKLLIQFQNNGVVDDSQLPKDRFSAERLKGVDSTLKIQPAKLEDSAVYLCASSLAPQGDNSPLHFGNGTRLTVT.

The chain has TRBV5-1 and TRBJ2-1, with D possibly being TRBD2 (5 bases). The V end was cut by 3 bases, the J end by 6 bases, with 10 bases between. The CDR3 runs 13 residues. Germline CDR1 and CDR2: SGHRS and YFSETQ. The CDR3 region is CASSSKTTNEQFF. The CDR3 bases are TGCGCCAGCAGCTCGAAGACTACCAATGAGCAGTTCTTC.

The genes are TRBV7-9 and TRBJ2-5; 8 nucleotides agree with TRBD1. The end of the DNA aligns better with TRBJ2-7, so the J call may be wrong. The CDR3 is made up of 15 amino acids. Looked up from germline, CDR1 is SEHNR and CDR2 is FQNEAQ (reference sequence). CDR3 nucleotides: TGTGCCAGCAGCTTAGCAAGGACAGGGACCAACGAGCAGTACTTC. Protein product: CASSLARTGTNEQYF.

V usage is TRBV15 and J usage is TRBJ2-7; the match to TRBD2 covers 7 bases. The CDR3 loop spans 18 amino acids. Germline trimming cut 0 bases from V and 4 bases from J; bases unmatched to any gene: 15. Germline CDR1 is LNHNV and CDR2 is YYDKDF (reference sequence). The CDR3: CATSRDLAVGPEGYEQYF. DNA for the CDR3: TGTGCCACCAGCAGAGATCTAGCGGTAGGGCCTGAGGGGTACGAGCAGTACTTC.

The table lists this clone with a few counts. The V gene is TRBV25-1, the J gene TRBJ2-3; tentatively, D is TRBD1 (6 bases). The CDR3 spans 15 residues. V lost 5 bases to trimming and J lost 2 bases, with 14 bases between them. CDR1 and CDR2 from the germline V gene are MGHDK and SYGVNS. The CDR3 DNA reads TGTGCCAGCAGTAACCCAGGGGCGTTCACAGATACGCAGTATTTT. Residues: CASSNPGAFTDTQYF.

The CDR3 nucleotides are TGTGCCACCAGCAGAGATCTAGGGGCCGATCAGCCCCAGCATTTT. As protein: CATSRDLGADQPQHF. This chain joins TRBV15 and TRBJ1-5; D may be TRBD1 (5 bases). Per germline, CDR1 LNHNV and CDR2 YYDKDF (reference sequence). V was trimmed by 0 bases and J by 5 bases, leaving 11 bases between them. The CDR3 is 15 residues long.

The V call is TRBV11-2, the J call TRBJ2-7; tentatively, D is TRBD2 (6 bases). The germline gives CDR1 SGHAT, CDR2 FQNNGV. The CDR3 runs 15 residues. V lost 1 base, J lost 2 bases, and 12 bases lay in between. The CDR3 coding sequence is TGTGCCAGCAGCTTAGGGGTTAGCGGCCCCTACGAGCAGTACTTC. Protein: CASSLGVSGPYEQYF.

The chain carries TRBV19 and TRBJ2-3; tentatively, D is TRBD1 (5 bases). Germline CDR1 reads LNHDA; CDR2 reads SQIVND (reference sequence). CDR3 size: 14 residues. The V and J ends lost 3 bases and 0 bases respectively, with 7 bases between them. CDR3: CASSIQGSTDTQYF. CDR3 coding DNA: TGTGCCAGTAGTATCCAGGGAAGCACAGATACGCAGTATTTT.

Only a few counts were recorded for this clone. The V gene is TRBV14, the J gene TRBJ2-2; 9 nucleotides line up with TRBD1. There are 18 residues in the CDR3. Germline trimming cut 3 bases from V and 6 bases from J; bases unmatched to any gene: 14. Germline assignment: CDR1 SGHDN and CDR2 FVKESK. CDR3 DNA sequence: TGTGCCAGCAGCCATGGTGCCGGGACAGGGCTTTACTCCGGGGAGCTGTTTTTT. Encoded protein: CASSHGAGTGLYSGELFF.

This clone was seen many times. The chain joins TRBV7-3 to TRBJ1-2; possible D gene TRBD1, 5 bases. Germline values: CDR1 SGHTA, CDR2 FQGTGA. Trimming stripped 1 base from V and 8 bases from J, with 11 bases between. CDR3 length: 13 residues. The CDR3: CASSLSRVEGYTF. CDR3 coding DNA: TGTGCCAGCAGCTTAAGCAGGGTCGAGGGCTACACCTTC.

The V and J genes are TRBV29-1 and TRBJ2-3, with 15 bases matching TRBD2. From germline, CDR1 is SQVTM and CDR2 ANQGSEA. The trim removed 7 bases at V and 7 bases at J, leaving 9 bases unmatched. This CDR3 has 15 residues. CDR3 in amino acids: CSGGGGLAGGNTQYF. The CDR3 coding sequence is TGCAGCGGTGGTGGGGGACTAGCGGGAGGAAATACGCAGTATTTT.

The chain has TRBV7-2 and TRBJ1-2; 7 bases are a match to TRBD1. Germline trimming cut 2 bases from V and 5 bases from J; bases unmatched to any gene: 5. Germline CDR1 and CDR2: SGHTA and FQGNSA. CDR3 length: 14 amino acids. This CDR3 is CASSLTGVSYGYTF. DNA of the CDR3: TGTGCCAGCAGCTTAACAGGGGTTTCTTATGGCTACACCTTC. Full variable domain (remainder filled in from reference TRBV7-2 and TRBJ1-2): GAGVSQSPSNKVTEKGKDVELRCDPISGHTALYWYRQSLGQGLEFLIYFQGNSAPDKSGLPSDRFSAERTGGSVSTLTIQRTQQEDSAVYLCASSLTGVSYGYTFGSGTRLTVV.

The chain is built from TRBV29-1 and TRBJ1-1; 7 bases are a match to TRBD1. Trimming at V came to 4 bases and at J to 2 bases, leaving 7 bases not matched to a gene. Germline V gives CDR1 SQVTM, CDR2 ANQGSEA. The CDR3 is 14 residues long. This chain's CDR3 is CSVGKGAENTEAFF. In DNA, the CDR3 is TGCAGCGTTGGAAAGGGGGCAGAAAACACTGAAGCTTTCTTT.

The rearrangement links TRBV7-2 to TRBJ1-5; weak D call: TRBD1 (5 bases). The CDR3 contains 15 residues. Trimming left V 2 bases short and J 6 bases short, with 14 bases between. The germline gives CDR1 SGHTA, CDR2 FQGNSA. CDR3 sequence: CASSLNTGGSQPQHF. CDR3 nucleotide sequence: TGTGCCAGCAGCTTAAACACCGGGGGGAGTCAGCCCCAGCATTTT.

The rearrangement links TRBV5-4 to TRBJ1-6; D uncertain. The CDR3 contains 15 residues. Trimming left V 2 bases short and J 0 bases short, with 6 bases between. The germline V gene has CDR1 SGHNT and CDR2 YYREEE (reference sequence). In DNA form, the CDR3 reads TGTGCCAGCAGCTTCGAGGTCTCCTATAATTCACCCCTCCACTTT. Its protein is CASSFEVSYNSPLHF.

V and J are TRBV7-9 and TRBJ2-1; D not certain. The CDR3 has 18 residues. The V and J ends lost 4 bases and 0 bases respectively, with 19 bases between them. Germline V lookup: CDR1 SEHNR, CDR2 FQNEAQ (reference sequence). The CDR3 nucleotides read TGTGCCAGCAGCTCCAGACAACCGACAACTCACTCCTACAATGAGCAGTTCTTC. Translation gives CASSSRQPTTHSYNEQFF.

The rearrangement links TRBV2 to TRBJ2-5; the match to TRBD2 covers 10 bases. The CDR3 has 14 amino acids. Per germline, CDR1 SNHLY and CDR2 FYNNEI. Trimming at V came to 2 bases and at J to 7 bases, leaving 4 bases not matched to a gene. The CDR3 sequence: CASSELASGGTQYF. The CDR3 DNA follows: TGTGCCAGCAGTGAACTGGCTAGCGGGGGGACCCAGTACTTC.

The chain employs TRBV5-6 and TRBJ1-5, with D possibly being TRBD1 (6 bases). CDR3 size: 15 residues. From germline, CDR1 is SGHDT and CDR2 YYEEEE. V was pared by 1 base and J by 0 bases, with 8 bases between. The CDR3 DNA reads TGTGCCAGCAGCTTGAGAGGGGGTAGCAATCAGCCCCAGCATTTT. Protein product: CASSLRGGSNQPQHF.